This note documents a single T cell receptor (beta chain) sequence. The antigen this receptor binds is unknown. Per-base quality was not reported, and no clone a single base away is much larger than it. Each collaborating institution followed its own protocols to collect whole blood in K2EDTA tubes. Collaborator samples were shipped for TCRbeta analysis as frozen whole blood, isolated PBMCs, or DNA extracted from either sample type. The sample is drawn from a study of blood T cell repertoires in COVID-19 (dated by TCRdb to about 2020). The study in broad terms: Collaborator samples came from the United States, Italy and Spain and covered acute and convalescent phases of COVID-19. Deeply sampled blood TCRbeta repertoires from subjects exposed to, actively infected with, or recovered from COVID-19 were included in the dataset. A de-identified subject ID, COVID-19 status, age in years and sex were almost always included in the sample metadata. Samples came from the ongoing ImmuneRACE study (first 160 participants) plus 1,254 subjects from 6 global collaborators. The prospective study material was composed of cDNA or gDNA derived from T cells, B-cell-depleted T cells, or PBMCs. Where available, HLA class I and class II types were obtained from metadata supplied by the sample provider rather than from assay-based typing. The repertoires were made available in a free public database intended to serve as a resource for research on the immune response to SARS-CoV-2. Study-wide conclusions, independent of this receptor: How much clinical and demographic metadata was included differed by source and by participant, and the metadata was provided uncurated.

The CDR3 runs 12 residues from the cysteine to the phenylalanine. Only the CDR3 part of the read is kept: 36 bases, read in frame from the first base. Trimming costs V 5 bases and J 2 bases, and their ends lie 5 bases apart. CDR1 and CDR2, per the germline V gene (reference sequence), are SEHNR and FQNEAQ. The immunoSEQ Assay, a bias-controlled multiplex PCR, was used to amplify TCRbeta CDR3 regions from genomic DNA. Per the authors' processing: Within the assay, amplification of reference gene primers was used to estimate how many nucleated cells each sample contained. To quantify the absolute abundance of each unique TCRbeta CDR3 rearrangement, sequence reads were collapsed and filtered. For each sample, productive Simpson clonality was calculated by taking the square root of Simpson's diversity index across productive rearrangements. TCRdb re-hosts the immuneACCESS table, in-frame sequences only. Its copies lack some clones; in the studies checked, an unresolved V gene accounts for under half of them, and the cause for the rest is not known. For V, J and clone size, that table is used; D and trimming come from the DNA. For this sample the table gives 150,000 to 190,000 clones, of which about 80% were detected only once. 0.5% to 0.65% of the sample is in the top ten clones.

This TCR derives from a man in his sixties with acute or convalescent COVID-19. The sequenced sample was peripheral blood. The receptor chain draws on TRBV7-9 and TRBJ2-3, with no confidently assigned D gene. The sequenced DNA is TGTGCCAGCAGCCCTTCCACAGATACGCAGTATTTT. It specifies CASSPSTDTQYF.